The present entry profiles one T cell receptor beta chain with its context. Its antigen is unidentified. Researchers amplified the TCR beta CDR3 regions from RNA transcripts. During a first-round RT-PCR of the TCR CDR3, the HTBI primer set was used. TCRdb re-called the multiplex PCR reads with MiXCR, one entry per CDR3 protein. The sample has about 640,000 distinct CDR3 sequences, roughly 20% seen once. The data were obtained in a study of T cells in Graves' hyperthyroidism and ophthalmopathy. At the level of the study: Upon initial diagnosis and before any treatment, peripheral blood was collected.

Study conclusions and caveats: Among clonotypes expanded in thyroid above 0.001, most were also found in blood.

The clonotype was recovered from a man aged 30-40 years with Graves' ophthalmopathy. Sequencing used blood.

CDR3 sequence reads: CASARGGHYEQYF. The CDR3 DNA is TGTGCCAGCGCCAGGGGGGGGCACTACGAGCAGTACTTC. The chain combines TRBV14 with TRBJ2-7; D is perhaps TRBD1 or TRBD2 (7 bases each). Trimming pared 8 bases from V and 3 bases from J, leaving 14 bases between. The germline V gene has CDR1 SGHDN and CDR2 FVKESK. The CDR3 covers 13 residues.